What follows are 7 T cell receptor beta chains derived from one specimen sequenced in a study of blood T cell repertoires in COVID-19. Data came from immunoSEQ multiplex PCR; TCRdb stores just in-frame clones and leaves some out. The sample lists about 180,000 clones, more than 70% seen once, with about 9.7% in the top ten. Sequencing input: PBMCs or T cells enriched from blood (not recorded which). The receptor source for this set is a woman in her twenties or thirties who had recovered from COVID-19.

By share, this clone counts as medium-sized. This chain connects TRBV4-1 to TRBJ2-7; D ambiguous. Germline V gives CDR1 MGHRA, CDR2 YSYEKL. Trimming shortened V by 3 bases and J by 5 bases, and 5 bases separated the two germline ends. The CDR3 consists of 11 residues. DNA of the CDR3: TGCGCCAGCAGCCAGGGCGACGAGCAGTACTTC. Its protein product is CASSQGDEQYF.

The V call is TRBV4-1, the J call TRBJ2-7; tentative D call: TRBD2 (5 bases). The germline gives CDR1 MGHRA, CDR2 YSYEKL. V shed 1 base and J shed 3 bases, with 16 bases lying between them. The CDR3 runs to 16 residues. CDR3 bases: TGCGCCAGCAGCCAAGGAGTAGGGTTGGGGAGCTACGAGCAGTACTTC. It codes for CASSQGVGLGSYEQYF.

This chain links TRBV18 with TRBJ2-1, with a tentative D call TRBD2 (5 bases). CDR1 is KGHSH and CDR2 is LQKENI in the germline V gene. This CDR3 has 15 amino acids. V lost 3 bases to trimming and J lost 0 bases, with 9 bases between them. The CDR3 protein is CASSPTKSSYNEQFF. CDR3 in DNA: TGTGCCAGCTCACCGACTAAGAGCTCCTACAATGAGCAGTTCTTC.

The chain is built from TRBV30 and TRBJ2-7, with a weak D call TRBD2 (6 bases). Germline assignment: CDR1 GTSNPN and CDR2 SVGIG (reference sequence). CDR3 length: 15 amino acids. The V end was cut by 0 bases, the J end by 3 bases, with 15 bases between. DNA of the CDR3: TGTGCCTGGAGTGTTCTTGGAGGGAGAGGCTACGAGCAGTACTTC. Its protein is CAWSVLGGRGYEQYF.

The chain links TRBV6-5 to TRBJ1-2; 9 bases are a match to TRBD1. Germline-derived CDR1 and CDR2 are MNHEY and SVGAGI. Germline trimming cut 2 bases from V and 5 bases from J; bases unmatched to any gene: 6. The length of the CDR3 is 15 residues. CDR3 in DNA: TGTGCCAGCAGTTACGAAAGGACAGGGGTTTATGGCTACACCTTC. It specifies CASSYERTGVYGYTF.

The genes are TRBV7-2 and TRBJ1-5; the D is unclear. CDR1 and CDR2 from the germline V gene are SGHTA and FQGNSA. Deletions cut 1 base from V and 0 bases from J, with 10 bases between. There are 16 residues in the CDR3. The CDR3 DNA reads as TGTGCCAGCAGCTTAGATCCAGGCTATAGCAATCAGCCCCAGCATTTT. This gives the protein CASSLDPGYSNQPQHF. The entire variable domain, with the rest obtained from reference TRBV7-2 and TRBJ1-5, is as follows: GAGVSQSPSNKVTEKGKDVELRCDPISGHTALYWYRQSLGQGLEFLIYFQGNSAPDKSGLPSDRFSAERTGGSVSTLTIQRTQQEDSAVYLCASSLDPGYSNQPQHFGDGTRLSIL.

The chain recombines TRBV11-3 with TRBJ2-1, with TRBD2 matching 12 bases. Unmatched junction bases numbered 14, after V lost 4 bases and J lost 10 bases. Germline CDR1 reads SGHNT; CDR2 reads YENEEA. CDR3 size: 17 residues. The CDR3 sequence: CASSSKPGTSGSGEQFF. The CDR3 region has the DNA TGTGCCAGCAGCTCAAAACCCGGGACTAGCGGGTCGGGGGAGCAGTTCTTC.